Listed below are T cell receptor beta chains from one sample, sequenced in a study of T cell changes during pregnancy in multiple sclerosis. Libraries were prepared by immunoSEQ multiplex PCR; TCRdb keeps only in-frame clonotypes and omits some of them. The data show under 85,000 clones, around nine tenths seen once. Sequences were derived from CD4+ T cells from peripheral blood mononuclear cells, sampled before pregnancy. These receptors originate from a female donor with multiple sclerosis, enrolled in a pregnancy study. Each CDR3 is given with its conserved first and last residue. The order of the fields is CDR3 protein, CDR3 DNA, V gene, J gene, clone size, D gene. D genes are given only for firm matches. Clone sizes are given selectively: once, few, many, or a class where the clone is expanded.

cdr3_aa: CASGWTSGNIYNEQFF; cdr3_nt: TGTGCTAGTGGTTGGACTAGCGGAAACATCTACAATGAGCAGTTCTTC; v_call: TRBV12-5; j_call: TRBJ2-1; clone_size: .; d_call: TRBD2
cdr3_aa: CASSPRQGSSYEQYF; cdr3_nt: TGCGCCAGCAGCCCACGACAGGGGAGCTCCTACGAGCAGTACTTC; v_call: TRBV5-1; j_call: TRBJ2-7; clone_size: .; d_call: TRBD1
cdr3_aa: CASSLPGLAGDTGELFF; cdr3_nt: TGTGCCAGCAGTCTCCCGGGACTAGCGGGAGACACCGGGGAGCTGTTTTTT; v_call: TRBV27; j_call: TRBJ2-2; clone_size: once; d_call: TRBD2
cdr3_aa: CATGPTGVGTGELFF; cdr3_nt: TGTGCCACGGGGCCTACAGGGGTCGGCACCGGGGAGCTGTTTTTT; v_call: TRBV10-3; j_call: TRBJ2-2; clone_size: .; d_call: TRBD1
cdr3_aa: CAWKGGDTEAFF; cdr3_nt: TGTGCCTGGAAAGGGGGGGACACTGAAGCTTTCTTT; v_call: TRBV30; j_call: TRBJ1-1; clone_size: .; d_call: .
cdr3_aa: CASTDGDAEAFF; cdr3_nt: TGTGCCAGCACCGATGGAGACGCTGAAGCTTTCTTT; v_call: TRBV7-9; j_call: TRBJ1-1; clone_size: .; d_call: .
cdr3_aa: CASSPSGLPYEQYF; cdr3_nt: TGTGCCAGCAGCCCTAGCGGACTTCCCTACGAGCAGTACTTC; v_call: TRBV7-3; j_call: TRBJ2-7; clone_size: .; d_call: TRBD2
cdr3_aa: CASSLELSTEAFF; cdr3_nt: TGCGCCAGCAGCTTGGAGTTGAGCACTGAAGCTTTCTTT; v_call: TRBV5-1; j_call: TRBJ1-1; clone_size: .; d_call: .
cdr3_aa: CASSLGGNRGTQYF; cdr3_nt: TGTGCCAGCAGCTTGGGCGGAAACAGGGGAACGCAGTATTTT; v_call: TRBV5-5; j_call: TRBJ2-3; clone_size: .; d_call: TRBD1
cdr3_aa: CASSPGGQGNTEAFF; cdr3_nt: TGTGCCAGCTCACCTGGGGGACAGGGGAACACTGAAGCTTTCTTT; v_call: TRBV18; j_call: TRBJ1-1; clone_size: once; d_call: TRBD1
cdr3_aa: CASSIVAGKRHEQYF; cdr3_nt: TGTGCCAGTAGTATAGTGGCGGGAAAGAGGCACGAGCAGTACTTC; v_call: TRBV19; j_call: TRBJ2-7; clone_size: .; d_call: .
cdr3_aa: CASRTGTNTGELFF; cdr3_nt: TGTGCCAGCAGGACAGGTACGAACACCGGGGAGCTGTTTTTT; v_call: TRBV9; j_call: TRBJ2-2; clone_size: once; d_call: .
cdr3_aa: CASGLDRGQDTEAFF; cdr3_nt: TGTGCTAGTGGTTTGGATAGAGGACAGGATACTGAAGCTTTCTTT; v_call: TRBV12-5; j_call: TRBJ1-1; clone_size: .; d_call: TRBD1
cdr3_aa: CASSAGLAVNEQFF; cdr3_nt: TGTGCCAGCAGCGCTGGACTAGCGGTTAATGAGCAGTTCTTC; v_call: TRBV5-8; j_call: TRBJ2-1; clone_size: .; d_call: TRBD2
cdr3_aa: CASSTGLPTGELFF; cdr3_nt: TGTGCCAGCAGTACGGGACTACCGACCGGGGAGCTGTTTTTT; v_call: TRBV6-5; j_call: TRBJ2-2; clone_size: once; d_call: TRBD2
cdr3_aa: CASSARQGAAEKLFF; cdr3_nt: TGTGCCAGCAGCGCGCGACAGGGGGCAGCTGAAAAACTGTTTTTT; v_call: TRBV7-6; j_call: TRBJ1-4; clone_size: .; d_call: TRBD1
cdr3_aa: CASSQGQGQGGITEAFF; cdr3_nt: TGTGCCAGCAGCCAGGGACAGGGGCAGGGGGGTATCACTGAAGCTTTCTTT; v_call: TRBV7-3; j_call: TRBJ1-1; clone_size: .; d_call: TRBD1
cdr3_aa: CASSGTVAGELFF; cdr3_nt: TGTGCCAGCAGCGGGACAGTCGCCGGGGAGCTGTTTTTT; v_call: TRBV2; j_call: TRBJ2-2; clone_size: .; d_call: TRBD1
cdr3_aa: CASRDRVSTEAFF; cdr3_nt: TGTGCCAGCAGAGACAGGGTTTCCACTGAAGCTTTCTTT; v_call: TRBV2; j_call: TRBJ1-1; clone_size: .; d_call: TRBD1
cdr3_aa: CASSSGLAGGSRQFF; cdr3_nt: TGTGCCAGCAGTTCTGGACTAGCGGGAGGTTCGAGGCAGTTCTTC; v_call: TRBV6-5; j_call: TRBJ2-1; clone_size: .; d_call: TRBD2
cdr3_aa: CASSLDQGSYEQYF; cdr3_nt: TGTGCCAGCAGCTTAGATCAGGGAAGCTACGAGCAGTACTTC; v_call: TRBV7-2; j_call: TRBJ2-7; clone_size: .; d_call: .
cdr3_aa: CASSVAGGASEAFF; cdr3_nt: TGTGCCAGCAGCGTAGCGGGGGGCGCTTCTGAAGCTTTCTTT; v_call: TRBV9; j_call: TRBJ1-1; clone_size: .; d_call: .
cdr3_aa: CASSPKRGTSVVNTQYF; cdr3_nt: TGTGCCAGCAGCCCTAAAAGGGGGACTAGCGTGGTGAATACGCAGTATTTT; v_call: TRBV9; j_call: TRBJ2-3; clone_size: .; d_call: TRBD2
cdr3_aa: CASSPQGQATYEQYF; cdr3_nt: TGTGCCAGCAGCCCCCAGGGACAAGCTACCTACGAGCAGTACTTC; v_call: TRBV7-2; j_call: TRBJ2-7; clone_size: .; d_call: .
cdr3_aa: CASSFAGGQETQYF; cdr3_nt: TGCGCCAGCAGCTTCGCTGGGGGGCAAGAGACCCAGTACTTC; v_call: TRBV5-1; j_call: TRBJ2-5; clone_size: .; d_call: .
cdr3_aa: CATSRGGGTTRHTEAFF; cdr3_nt: TGTGCCACCAGCAGAGGAGGGGGAACGACGCGGCACACTGAAGCTTTCTTT; v_call: TRBV15; j_call: TRBJ1-1; clone_size: .; d_call: .
cdr3_aa: CASSPRVSTNEKLFF; cdr3_nt: TGTGCCAGCAGTCCGCGGGTTTCAACTAATGAAAAACTGTTTTTT; v_call: TRBV6-5; j_call: TRBJ1-4; clone_size: once; d_call: .
cdr3_aa: CASFPQGARTEAFF; cdr3_nt: TGTGCCAGTTTTCCGCAGGGGGCTCGAACTGAAGCTTTCTTT; v_call: TRBV10-3; j_call: TRBJ1-1; clone_size: .; d_call: TRBD1
cdr3_aa: CATSRDTGGGSGANVLTF; cdr3_nt: TGTGCCACCAGCAGGGACACAGGGGGCGGGTCTGGGGCCAACGTCCTGACTTTC; v_call: TRBV15; j_call: TRBJ2-6; clone_size: .; d_call: TRBD1
cdr3_aa: CASSPRTADYEQYF; cdr3_nt: TGTGCCAGCAGTCCCCGGACAGCTGACTACGAGCAGTACTTC; v_call: TRBV6-5; j_call: TRBJ2-7; clone_size: .; d_call: .
cdr3_aa: CASSSNADTQYF; cdr3_nt: TGTGCCAGCAGCTCTAATGCAGATACGCAGTATTTT; v_call: TRBV11-1; j_call: TRBJ2-3; clone_size: .; d_call: .
cdr3_aa: CASSTGTSANEQFF; cdr3_nt: TGTGCCAGCAGCACCGGGACTAGCGCGAATGAGCAGTTCTTC; v_call: TRBV11-2; j_call: TRBJ2-1; clone_size: .; d_call: TRBD2
cdr3_aa: CASSLGGTGRFTEAFF; cdr3_nt: TGTGCCAGCAGTTTGGGGGGGACGGGAAGATTTACTGAAGCTTTCTTT; v_call: TRBV28; j_call: TRBJ1-1; clone_size: .; d_call: .
cdr3_aa: CASSTSVLTGELFF; cdr3_nt: TGCGCCAGCAGCACTTCGGTCCTCACCGGGGAGCTGTTTTTT; v_call: TRBV5-1; j_call: TRBJ2-2; clone_size: .; d_call: .
cdr3_aa: CASSSSIPAGAEETQYF; cdr3_nt: TGTGCCAGCAGTTCATCAATCCCAGCAGGGGCTGAAGAGACCCAGTACTTC; v_call: TRBV28; j_call: TRBJ2-5; clone_size: .; d_call: .
cdr3_aa: CAISDMRVPTDTQYF; cdr3_nt: TGTGCCATCAGTGATATGAGGGTTCCCACAGATACGCAGTATTTT; v_call: TRBV10-3; j_call: TRBJ2-3; clone_size: .; d_call: .
cdr3_aa: CASSFQVNTEAFF; cdr3_nt: TGTGCCAGCAGCTTCCAGGTGAACACTGAAGCTTTCTTT; v_call: TRBV11-2; j_call: TRBJ1-1; clone_size: .; d_call: .
cdr3_aa: CASSPTLPQGTLYMNTEAFF; cdr3_nt: TGTGCCAGCAGTCCCACCCTACCGCAGGGGACCCTTTACATGAACACTGAAGCTTTCTTT; v_call: TRBV28; j_call: TRBJ1-1; clone_size: .; d_call: .
cdr3_aa: CASSGTVSGDTQYF; cdr3_nt: TGTGCCAGCAGTGGGACAGTTTCTGGCGATACGCAGTATTTT; v_call: TRBV2; j_call: TRBJ2-3; clone_size: .; d_call: .
cdr3_aa: CASSQWATQETQYF; cdr3_nt: TGTGCCAGCAGTCAATGGGCAACTCAAGAGACCCAGTACTTC; v_call: TRBV27; j_call: TRBJ2-5; clone_size: .; d_call: .
cdr3_aa: CASSPIAGSLTDTQYF; cdr3_nt: TGTGCCAGCAGCCCCATAGCGGGTTCGCTCACAGATACGCAGTATTTT; v_call: TRBV7-6; j_call: TRBJ2-3; clone_size: .; d_call: TRBD2
cdr3_aa: CASSFVGQGTGYTF; cdr3_nt: TGTGCCAGCAGCTTCGTGGGACAGGGAACAGGCTACACCTTC; v_call: TRBV5-4; j_call: TRBJ1-2; clone_size: .; d_call: TRBD1
cdr3_aa: CASSLGGTLQETQYF; cdr3_nt: TGCGCCAGCAGCTTGGGTGGGACTCTCCAAGAGACCCAGTACTTC; v_call: TRBV5-1; j_call: TRBJ2-5; clone_size: .; d_call: .
cdr3_aa: CASSRDRGSDEKLFF; cdr3_nt: TGCGCCAGCAGCAGGGACAGGGGTTCGGATGAAAAACTGTTTTTT; v_call: TRBV5-1; j_call: TRBJ1-4; clone_size: .; d_call: TRBD1
cdr3_aa: CASRDRGKSDEQFF; cdr3_nt: TGTGCCAGCAGGGACAGGGGTAAAAGCGATGAGCAGTTCTTC; v_call: TRBV6-6; j_call: TRBJ2-1; clone_size: .; d_call: TRBD1
cdr3_aa: CASSQLGQGSYEQYF; cdr3_nt: TGTGCCAGCAGCCAGCTGGGACAGGGCTCCTACGAGCAGTACTTC; v_call: TRBV6-5; j_call: TRBJ2-7; clone_size: .; d_call: TRBD1
cdr3_aa: CASSLGLGTTGNQPQHF; cdr3_nt: TGTGCCAGCAGCTTAGGTTTGGGGACAACCGGCAATCAGCCCCAGCATTTT; v_call: TRBV7-9; j_call: TRBJ1-5; clone_size: .; d_call: .
cdr3_aa: CASSFGEQGKQPQHF; cdr3_nt: TGTGCCAGCAGTTTTGGGGAACAGGGAAAACAGCCCCAGCATTTT; v_call: TRBV28; j_call: TRBJ1-5; clone_size: .; d_call: .
cdr3_aa: CASSMVQARELFF; cdr3_nt: TGTGCCAGTAGTATGGTCCAGGCCAGGGAGCTGTTTTTT; v_call: TRBV19; j_call: TRBJ2-2; clone_size: .; d_call: .
cdr3_aa: CASSYEQGNTEAFF; cdr3_nt: TGTGCCAGCAGTTACGAACAGGGTAACACTGAAGCTTTCTTT; v_call: TRBV6-6; j_call: TRBJ1-1; clone_size: .; d_call: .
cdr3_aa: CASSVVPGLEDTEAFF; cdr3_nt: TGTGCCAGCAGTGTAGTGCCAGGCCTGGAGGACACTGAAGCTTTCTTT; v_call: TRBV2; j_call: TRBJ1-1; clone_size: .; d_call: .
cdr3_aa: CASSLDVAFTGSDEAFF; cdr3_nt: TGTGCCAGCAGCTTAGACGTGGCTTTTACCGGGTCGGATGAAGCTTTCTTT; v_call: TRBV11-2; j_call: TRBJ1-1; clone_size: .; d_call: .
cdr3_aa: CATSRGGQAPPEKLFF; cdr3_nt: TGTGCCACCAGCAGGGGGGGACAGGCACCCCCTGAAAAACTGTTTTTT; v_call: TRBV15; j_call: TRBJ1-4; clone_size: .; d_call: TRBD1
cdr3_aa: CATSRDNQGGTEAFF; cdr3_nt: TGTGCCACCAGCAGAGATAACCAGGGAGGAACTGAAGCTTTCTTT; v_call: TRBV15; j_call: TRBJ1-1; clone_size: .; d_call: .
cdr3_aa: CASSAMGQMNTEAFF; cdr3_nt: TGTGCCAGCAGTGCGATGGGACAGATGAACACTGAAGCTTTCTTT; v_call: TRBV25-1; j_call: TRBJ1-1; clone_size: few; d_call: TRBD1
cdr3_aa: CAWSVRRVSNQPQHF; cdr3_nt: TGTGCCTGGAGTGTAAGGAGGGTGAGCAATCAGCCCCAGCATTTT; v_call: TRBV30; j_call: TRBJ1-5; clone_size: .; d_call: .
cdr3_aa: CASKRRVAGTSYEQYF; cdr3_nt: TGTGCCAGCAAAAGGAGGGTGGCGGGCACCTCCTACGAGCAGTACTTC; v_call: TRBV2; j_call: TRBJ2-7; clone_size: .; d_call: .
cdr3_aa: CASSQVSGLGEGAFF; cdr3_nt: TGTGCCAGCAGCCAAGTGTCCGGCCTCGGGGAGGGAGCTTTCTTT; v_call: TRBV14; j_call: TRBJ1-1; clone_size: .; d_call: .
cdr3_aa: CASRGPGARGEQYF; cdr3_nt: TGTGCCAGCAGGGGCCCGGGCGCCAGGGGTGAGCAGTACTTC; v_call: TRBV2; j_call: TRBJ2-7; clone_size: .; d_call: .